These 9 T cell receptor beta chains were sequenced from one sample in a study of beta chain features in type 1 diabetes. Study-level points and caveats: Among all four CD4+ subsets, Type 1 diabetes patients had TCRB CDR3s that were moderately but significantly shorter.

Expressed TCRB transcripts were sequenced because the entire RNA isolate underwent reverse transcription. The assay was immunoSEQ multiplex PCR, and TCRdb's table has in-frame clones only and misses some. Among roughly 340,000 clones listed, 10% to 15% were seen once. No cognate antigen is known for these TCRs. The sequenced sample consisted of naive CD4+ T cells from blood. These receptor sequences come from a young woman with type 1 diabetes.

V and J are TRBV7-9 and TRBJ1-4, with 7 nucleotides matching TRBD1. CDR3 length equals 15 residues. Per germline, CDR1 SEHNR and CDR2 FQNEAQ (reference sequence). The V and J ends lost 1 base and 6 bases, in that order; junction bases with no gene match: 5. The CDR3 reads CASSLGGTEYEKLFF. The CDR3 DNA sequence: TGTGCCAGCAGCTTAGGAGGGACAGAGTATGAAAAACTGTTTTTT.

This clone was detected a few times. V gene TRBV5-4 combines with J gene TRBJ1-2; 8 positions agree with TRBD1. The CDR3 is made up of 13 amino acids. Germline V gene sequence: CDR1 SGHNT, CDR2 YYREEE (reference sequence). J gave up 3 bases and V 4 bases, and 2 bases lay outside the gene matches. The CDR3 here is CASSPDRDYGYTF. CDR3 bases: TGTGCCAGCAGCCCGGACAGGGACTATGGCTACACCTTC.

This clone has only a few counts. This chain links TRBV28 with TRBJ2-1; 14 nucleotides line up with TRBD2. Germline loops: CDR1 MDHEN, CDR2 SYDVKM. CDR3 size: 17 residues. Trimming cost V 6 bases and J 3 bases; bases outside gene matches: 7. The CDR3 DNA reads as TGTGCCAGCAGGGAGAGACTAGCGGGAGGGAGCTACAATGAGCAGTTCTTC. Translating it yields CASRERLAGGSYNEQFF.

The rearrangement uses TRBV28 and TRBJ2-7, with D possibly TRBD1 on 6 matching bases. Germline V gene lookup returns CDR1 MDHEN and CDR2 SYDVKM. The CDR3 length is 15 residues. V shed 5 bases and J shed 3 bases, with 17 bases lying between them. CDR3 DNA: TGTGCCAGCAGTCAACGCCCCAGGGGCATCTACGAGCAGTACTTC. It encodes CASSQRPRGIYEQYF.

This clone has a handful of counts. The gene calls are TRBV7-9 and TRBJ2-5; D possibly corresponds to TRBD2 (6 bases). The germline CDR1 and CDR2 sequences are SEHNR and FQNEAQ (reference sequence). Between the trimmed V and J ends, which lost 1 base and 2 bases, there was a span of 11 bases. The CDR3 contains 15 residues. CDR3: CASSLVGTSQETQYF. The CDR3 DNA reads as TGTGCCAGCAGCTTAGTCGGGACTTCTCAAGAGACCCAGTACTTC. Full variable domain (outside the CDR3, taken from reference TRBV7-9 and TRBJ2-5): DTGVSQNPRHKITKRGQNVTFRCDPISEHNRLYWYRQTLGQGPEFLTYFQNEAQLEKSRLLSDRFSAERPKGSFSTLEIQRTEQGDSAMYLCASSLVGTSQETQYFGPGTRLLVL.

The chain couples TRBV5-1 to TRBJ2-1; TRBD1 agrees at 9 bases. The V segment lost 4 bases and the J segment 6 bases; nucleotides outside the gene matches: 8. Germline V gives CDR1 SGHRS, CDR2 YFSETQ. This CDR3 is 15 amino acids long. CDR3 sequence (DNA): TGCGCCAGCAGCACACCGGGACAGGGATTCAATGAGCAGTTCTTC. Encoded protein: CASSTPGQGFNEQFF. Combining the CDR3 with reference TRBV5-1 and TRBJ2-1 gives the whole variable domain KAGVTQTPRYLIKTRGQQVTLSCSPISGHRSVSWYQQTPGQGLQFLFEYFSETQRNKGNFPGRFSGRQFSNSRSEMNVSTLELGDSALYLCASSTPGQGFNEQFFGPGTRLTVL.

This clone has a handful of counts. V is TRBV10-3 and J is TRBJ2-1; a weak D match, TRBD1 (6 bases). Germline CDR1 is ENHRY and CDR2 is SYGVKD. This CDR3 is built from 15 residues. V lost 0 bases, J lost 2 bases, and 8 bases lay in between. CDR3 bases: TGTGCCATCAGTGAGTCAGGGGGACCCTACAATGAGCAGTTCTTC. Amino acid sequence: CAISESGGPYNEQFF.

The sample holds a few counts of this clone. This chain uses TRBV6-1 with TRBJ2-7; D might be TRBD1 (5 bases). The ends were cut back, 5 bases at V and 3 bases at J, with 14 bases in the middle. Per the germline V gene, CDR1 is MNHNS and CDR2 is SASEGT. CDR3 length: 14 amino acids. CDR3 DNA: TGTGCCAGCAGTCAGACCGGACAAAACTACGAGCAGTACTTC. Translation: CASSQTGQNYEQYF.

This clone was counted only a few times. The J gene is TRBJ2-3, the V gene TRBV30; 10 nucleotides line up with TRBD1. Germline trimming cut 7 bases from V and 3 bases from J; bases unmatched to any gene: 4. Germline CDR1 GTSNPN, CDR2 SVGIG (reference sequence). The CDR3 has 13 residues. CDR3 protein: CALGQGRTDTQYF. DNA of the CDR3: TGTGCCTTGGGACAGGGGAGGACAGATACGCAGTATTTT.